One and the same sample provided the 15 T cell receptor beta chains below, sequenced in a study of vaccination and CD4 T cells after COVID-19. Treatment defined: 10-day PBMC culture with coronavirus spike peptide pools or control peptides (ViraFEST assay). Their antigens are not known. The Oncomine TCR Beta short-read assay was what sequenced the DNA obtained from cultured CD4+ T cells. TCRdb reprocessed the PCR reads with MiXCR, giving one entry per CDR3 protein. The sample has around 20,000 distinct CDR3 sequences, 31% seen once. The sample taken for sequencing was cultured CD4+ T cells from blood. The receptors derive from a human donor with COVID-19.

This clonotype was found a few times. The chain couples TRBV30 to TRBJ2-3, with D possibly being TRBD2 (6 bases). CDR1 and CDR2 from the germline V gene are GTSNPN and SVGIG (reference sequence). The CDR3 has 13 amino acids. Trimming stripped 5 bases from V and 6 bases from J, with 15 bases between. CDR3 DNA: TGTGCCTGGGGGACTTCCCGCGGGGATACGCAGTATTTT. Its protein product is CAWGTSRGDTQYF.

The rearrangement joins TRBV20-1 to TRBJ1-5; TRBD1 matches at 9 bases. This CDR3 contains 15 residues. Germline trimming cut 1 base from V and 3 bases from J; bases unmatched to any gene: 4. Germline CDR1 DFQATT, CDR2 SNEGSKA (reference sequence). The CDR3 sequence is CSARAWTGDNQPQHF. CDR3 DNA: TGCAGTGCTAGAGCCTGGACAGGGGACAATCAGCCCCAGCATTTT.

The chain is built from TRBV24-1 and TRBJ1-2, with TRBD1 matching 9 bases. From germline, CDR1 is KGHDR and CDR2 SFDVKD. V dropped 2 bases and J dropped 6; count of bases not matched to a gene: 3. The CDR3 length is 14 residues. The CDR3 DNA follows: TGTGCCACCAGTGATTCGGGACAGGGACATGGCTACACCTTC. As protein: CATSDSGQGHGYTF.

The chain joins TRBV11-2 to TRBJ2-5, with 8 bases aligning to TRBD2. V lost 2 bases, J lost 5 bases, and 7 bases stayed unmatched. Germline V gene data show CDR1 as SGHAT and CDR2 as FQNNGV. The CDR3 covers 15 residues. The CDR3: CASSLPGGPWETQYF. Here the CDR3 DNA reads TGTGCCAGCAGCTTACCGGGGGGGCCTTGGGAGACCCAGTACTTC.

The V and J genes are TRBV6-1 and TRBJ1-2; 9 nucleotides match TRBD1. CDR1 and CDR2 (germline): MNHNS, SASEGT. The CDR3 totals 13 residues. The J segment lost 4 bases and the V segment lost 10 bases, leaving 7 bases of the junction unmatched. The CDR3 is CAIPGQGSYGYTF. The CDR3 nucleotides read TGTGCCATCCCGGGACAGGGAAGCTATGGCTACACCTTC.

The CDR3 bases are TGCGCCAGCAGCTTGGAGGGGCGTCAGCCCCAGCATTTT. Protein sequence: CASSLEGRQPQHF. This chain uses TRBV5-1 with TRBJ1-5; D is possibly TRBD1 (5 bases). Germline V gene lookup returns CDR1 SGHRS and CDR2 YFSETQ. V was shortened by 0 bases and J by 6 bases, with 7 bases between the two germline ends. The CDR3 has 13 residues.

This clonotype has more than one count but fewer than ten. The chain recombines TRBV19 with TRBJ1-2; 9 positions agree with TRBD1. The CDR3 covers 13 residues. The junction had 6 bases not matched to a gene; V was cut back by 8 bases and J by 5 bases. CDR1 is LNHDA and CDR2 is SQIVND in the germline V gene (reference sequence). In DNA form, the CDR3 reads TGTGCCAGTCCAAGGGACAGGGCATATGGCTACACCTTC. Translated: CASPRDRAYGYTF. Full variable domain (remainder filled in from reference TRBV19 and TRBJ1-2): DGGITQSPKYLFRKEGQNVTLSCEQNLNHDAMYWYRQDPGQGLRLIYYSQIVNDFQKGDIAEGYSVSREKKESFPLTVTSAQKNPTAFYLCASPRDRAYGYTFGSGTRLTVV.

CDR3 coding DNA: TGCGCCAGCAGCTACCCGGGACAGCACCAATACGAGCAGTACTTC. It specifies CASSYPGQHQYEQYF. The chain combines TRBV4-1 with TRBJ2-7; TRBD1 matches 7 bases. The length of the CDR3 is 15 residues. V shed 5 bases and J 4 bases; nucleotides not matched to a gene: 11. CDR1 and CDR2 from the germline V gene are MGHRA and YSYEKL.

Comment on this clonotype: A read error may account for a junction end that differs from germline. V is TRBV20-1 and J is TRBJ2-3, with D unclear. CDR1 is DFQATT and CDR2 is SNEGSKA in the germline V gene (reference sequence). The CDR3 has 14 amino acids. CDR3 bases: TGCAGTGCAATGACTGCCCTGGGAACAGATACGCGGTATTTT. Its protein is CSAMTALGTDTRYF.

J is TRBJ2-5 and V is TRBV5-1, with 8 bases fitting TRBD1. The V gene's germline CDR1 is SGHRS and CDR2 YFSETQ. CDR3 length: 15 amino acids. Trimming cost V 0 bases and J 5 bases; bases outside gene matches: 6. The CDR3 DNA reads TGCGCCAGCAGCTTGGAGACAGGGGACCGGGAGACCCAGTACTTC. Amino acids: CASSLETGDRETQYF.

This clonotype was detected only once. The chain combines TRBV6-2 or TRBV6-3 with TRBJ1-1; D gene unclear. Germline CDR1 MNHEY, CDR2 SVGEGT. This CDR3 region has 13 residues. Trimming shortened V by 2 bases and J by 0 bases, and 4 bases separated the two germline ends. CDR3 DNA: TGTGCCAGCAGTTACAGGCTGAACACTGAAGCTTTCTTT. Its translation is CASSYRLNTEAFF.

V gene TRBV18 combines with J gene TRBJ1-1; 7 bases are a match to TRBD1. The CDR3 is 13 amino acids. Germline CDR1 is KGHSH and CDR2 is LQKENI. The V segment lost 5 bases and the J segment 5 bases; nucleotides outside the gene matches: 5. DNA for the CDR3: TGTGCCAGCTCAGAGGGGGCAGGGACTGAAGCTTTCTTT. Encoded protein: CASSEGAGTEAFF.

This clonotype was seen a handful of times. The V and J genes are TRBV7-2 and TRBJ2-7; TRBD2 agrees at 9 bases. With 4 bases clipped from V and 3 bases from J, the junction kept 22 bases outside the gene matches. The CDR3 has 20 residues. Germline values: CDR1 SGHTA, CDR2 FQGNSA. The CDR3 region has the DNA TGTGCCAGCAGCTCCCGGACAGCGGGGGGCCTGCCCGCTAAAATCTACGAGCAGTACTTC. Protein sequence: CASSSRTAGGLPAKIYEQYF.

The chain couples TRBV5-1 to TRBJ1-1, with unresolved D. The V and J ends lost 2 bases and 1 base respectively, with 9 bases between them. The CDR3 has 14 residues. Germline loops: CDR1 SGHRS, CDR2 YFSETQ. CDR3 sequence reads: CASSFRSTNTEAFF. DNA for the CDR3: TGCGCCAGCAGCTTTCGGTCCACGAACACTGAAGCTTTCTTT.

The rearrangement uses TRBV4-1 and TRBJ1-1, with 8 nucleotides matching TRBD1. The CDR3 extends over 13 amino acids. Looked up from germline, CDR1 is MGHRA and CDR2 is YSYEKL. Losses at the gene ends were 2 bases for V and 11 bases for J; bases not matched to a gene: 7. This CDR3 is CASSQPDRGRAFF. The CDR3 DNA follows: TGCGCCAGCAGCCAACCCGACAGGGGAAGGGCTTTCTTT.